The clone carrying this T cell receptor (beta chain) was detected a few times. What it binds is not known. This sample's TCRbeta library carried unique molecular identifier barcodes. TCRdb reanalysed the PCR reads using MiXCR and keeps one entry per CDR3 protein. The profile shows fewer than 550,000 distinct CDR3 sequences, roughly an eighth of them singletons. These data originate in a study of T-cell reconstitution after alpha-beta-depleted transplantation in children. Broader study findings: Recipient T cells and thymic progenitors that survived gave rise to the high TCRbeta diversity observed at day 60 in some patients. The origin of alpha-beta T cells about two months after transplant was reportedly several hundred expanded graft clones.

The junction had 2 bases not matched to a gene; V was cut back by 0 bases and J by 3 bases. Germline assignment: CDR1 SGHRS and CDR2 YFSETQ. The CDR3 consists of 15 residues. This sequence originates from a female patient aged 2 to 10 who had a stem cell transplant for aplastic anemia, so the T cells may come from the graft donor. The chain combines TRBV5-1 with TRBJ2-1; 8 bases line up with TRBD1. Sequencing used PBMCs, mostly from graft donor cells, obtained 180 days after TCRalphabeta/CD19-depleted stem cell transplant. CDR3 nucleotides: TGCGCCAGCAGCTTGGCAGGGACAGGCTACAATGAGCAGTTCTTC. Amino acids: CASSLAGTGYNEQFF.